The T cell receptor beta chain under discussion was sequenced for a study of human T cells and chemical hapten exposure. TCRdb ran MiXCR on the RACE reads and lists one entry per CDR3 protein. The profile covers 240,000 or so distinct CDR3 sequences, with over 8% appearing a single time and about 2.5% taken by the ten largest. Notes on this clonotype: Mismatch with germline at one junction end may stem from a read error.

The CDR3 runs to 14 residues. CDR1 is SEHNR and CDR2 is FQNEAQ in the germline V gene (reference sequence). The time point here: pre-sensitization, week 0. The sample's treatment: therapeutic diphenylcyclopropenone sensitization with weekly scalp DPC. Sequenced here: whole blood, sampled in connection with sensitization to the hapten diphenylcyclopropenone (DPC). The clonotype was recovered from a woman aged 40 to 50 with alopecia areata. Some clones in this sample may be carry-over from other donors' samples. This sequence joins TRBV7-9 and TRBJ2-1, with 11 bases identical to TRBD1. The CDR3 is CANSAGQGAWEQFF. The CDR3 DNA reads TGTGCCAACAGCGCCGGACAGGGGGCCTGGGAGCAGTTCTTC. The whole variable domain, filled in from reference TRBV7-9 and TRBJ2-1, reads DTGVSQNPRHKITKRGQNVTFRCDPISEHNRLYWYRQTLGQGPEFLTYFQNEAQLEKSRLLSDRFSAERPKGSFSTLEIQRTEQGDSAMYLCANSAGQGAWEQFFGPGTRLTVL.